The T cell receptor beta chain described here comes from a study of beta chain features in type 1 diabetes. Study-wide results and caveats: Shortening that was moderate but significant affected the TCRB CDR3s of Type 1 diabetes patients in all four CD4+ subsets.

In its sample, this clone was seen a few times. Its antigen remains unidentified. Germline V gives CDR1 WNHNN, CDR2 SYGVQD (reference sequence). This CDR3 contains 16 residues. Deletions cut 5 bases from V and 3 bases from J, with 19 bases between. cDNA synthesis used the whole RNA isolate, giving expressed TCRB sequences. Profiled with immunoSEQ multiplex PCR; TCRdb holds only in-frame clones, not every one. The sample lists under 850,000 clones; around 15% were seen once. Sequencing used naive CD4+ T cells from blood. This rearrangement joins TRBV10-1 to TRBJ1-1, with D perhaps matching TRBD1 (5 bases). The TCR sequence derives from a man between 18 and 29 years old with type 1 diabetes. In DNA form, the CDR3 reads TGCGCCAGCAGTCGCGGGCCCCCAGGGAAGGACACTGAAGCTTTCTTT. This codes for CASSRGPPGKDTEAFF.